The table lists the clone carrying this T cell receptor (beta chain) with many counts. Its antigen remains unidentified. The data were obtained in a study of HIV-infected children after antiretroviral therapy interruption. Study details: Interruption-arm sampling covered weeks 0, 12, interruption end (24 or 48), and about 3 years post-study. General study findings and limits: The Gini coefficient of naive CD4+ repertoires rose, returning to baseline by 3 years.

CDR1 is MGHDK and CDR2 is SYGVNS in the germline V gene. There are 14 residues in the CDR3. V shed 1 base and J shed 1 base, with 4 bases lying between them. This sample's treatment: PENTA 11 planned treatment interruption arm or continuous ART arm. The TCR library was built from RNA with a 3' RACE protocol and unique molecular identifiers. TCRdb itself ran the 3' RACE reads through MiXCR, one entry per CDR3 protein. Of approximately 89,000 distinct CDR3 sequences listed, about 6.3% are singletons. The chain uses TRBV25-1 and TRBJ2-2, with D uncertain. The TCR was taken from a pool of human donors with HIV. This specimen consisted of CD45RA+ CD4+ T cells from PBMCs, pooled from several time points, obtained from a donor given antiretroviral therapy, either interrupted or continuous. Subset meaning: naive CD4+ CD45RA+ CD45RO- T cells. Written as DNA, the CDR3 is TGTGCCAGCAGTGAATCGGTGAACACCGGGGAGCTGTTTTTT. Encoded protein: CASSESVNTGELFF. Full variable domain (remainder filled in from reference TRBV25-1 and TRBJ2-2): EADIYQTPRYLVIGTGKKITLECSQTMGHDKMYWYQQDPGMELHLIHYSYGVNSTEKGDLSSESTVSRIRTEHFPLTLESARPSHTSQYLCASSESVNTGELFFGEGSRLTVL.